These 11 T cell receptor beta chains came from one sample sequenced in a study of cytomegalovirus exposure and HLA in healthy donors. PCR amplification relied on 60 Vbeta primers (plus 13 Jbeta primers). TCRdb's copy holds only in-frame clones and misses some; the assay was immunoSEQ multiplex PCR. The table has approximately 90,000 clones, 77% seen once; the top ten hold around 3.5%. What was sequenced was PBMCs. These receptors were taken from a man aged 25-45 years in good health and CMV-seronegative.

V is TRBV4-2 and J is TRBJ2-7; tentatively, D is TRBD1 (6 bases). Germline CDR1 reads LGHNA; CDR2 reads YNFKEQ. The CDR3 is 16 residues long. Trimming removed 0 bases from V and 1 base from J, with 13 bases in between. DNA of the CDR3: TGTGCCAGCAGCCAAGAAGGAACAGGGAAATCCTACGAGCAGTACTTC. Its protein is CASSQEGTGKSYEQYF.

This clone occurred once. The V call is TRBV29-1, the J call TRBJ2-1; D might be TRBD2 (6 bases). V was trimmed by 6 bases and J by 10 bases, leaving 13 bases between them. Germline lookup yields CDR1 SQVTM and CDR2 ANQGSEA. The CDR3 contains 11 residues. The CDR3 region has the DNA TGCAGCGTGCGGGACTCTGCGGAGCAGTTCTTC. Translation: CSVRDSAEQFF.

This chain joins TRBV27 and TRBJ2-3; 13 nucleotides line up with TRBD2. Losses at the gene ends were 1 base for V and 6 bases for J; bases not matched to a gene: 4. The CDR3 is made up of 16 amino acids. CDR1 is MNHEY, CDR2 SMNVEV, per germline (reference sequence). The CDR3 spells CASSLFGTSGIDTQYF. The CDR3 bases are TGTGCCAGCAGTTTATTTGGGACTAGCGGGATTGATACGCAGTATTTT.

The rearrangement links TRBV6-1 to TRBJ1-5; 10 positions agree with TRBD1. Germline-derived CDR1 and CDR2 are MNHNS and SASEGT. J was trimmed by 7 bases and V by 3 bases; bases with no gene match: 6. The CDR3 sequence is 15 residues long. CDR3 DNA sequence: TGTGCCAGCAGTGAGATGACAGGGGGCATGCAGCCCCAGCATTTT. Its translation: CASSEMTGGMQPQHF.

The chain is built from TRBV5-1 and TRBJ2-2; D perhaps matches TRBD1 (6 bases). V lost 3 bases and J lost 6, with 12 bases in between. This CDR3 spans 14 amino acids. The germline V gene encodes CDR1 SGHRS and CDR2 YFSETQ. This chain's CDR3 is CASSSQGFAGELFF. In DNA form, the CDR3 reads TGCGCCAGCAGCTCACAGGGTTTTGCCGGGGAGCTGTTTTTT.

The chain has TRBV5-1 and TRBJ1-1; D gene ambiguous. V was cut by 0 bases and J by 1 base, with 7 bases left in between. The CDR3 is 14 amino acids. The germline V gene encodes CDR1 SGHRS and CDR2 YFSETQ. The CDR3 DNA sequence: TGCGCCAGCAGCTTGGGGGCCGGGAACACTGAAGCTTTCTTT. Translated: CASSLGAGNTEAFF.

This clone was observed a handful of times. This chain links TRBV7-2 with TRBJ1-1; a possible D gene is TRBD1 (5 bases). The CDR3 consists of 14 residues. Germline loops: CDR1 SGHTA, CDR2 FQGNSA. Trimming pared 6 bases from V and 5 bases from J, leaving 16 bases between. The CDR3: CASSPQGRRTEAFF. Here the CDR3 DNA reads TGTGCCAGCAGTCCCCAGGGAAGACGGACTGAAGCTTTCTTT.

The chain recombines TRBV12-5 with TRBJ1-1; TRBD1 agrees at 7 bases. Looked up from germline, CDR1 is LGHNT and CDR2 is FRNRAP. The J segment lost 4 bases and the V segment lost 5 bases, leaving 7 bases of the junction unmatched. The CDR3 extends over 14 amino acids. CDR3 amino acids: CASGITGVGTEAFF. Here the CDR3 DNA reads TGTGCTAGTGGTATTACAGGGGTGGGCACTGAAGCTTTCTTT.

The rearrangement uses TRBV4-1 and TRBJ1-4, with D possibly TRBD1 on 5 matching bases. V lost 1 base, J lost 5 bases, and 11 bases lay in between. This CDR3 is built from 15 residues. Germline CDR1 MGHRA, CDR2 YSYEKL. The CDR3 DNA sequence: TGCGCCAGCAGCCAAGGAACCGGGGGGAATGAAAAACTGTTTTTT. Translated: CASSQGTGGNEKLFF.

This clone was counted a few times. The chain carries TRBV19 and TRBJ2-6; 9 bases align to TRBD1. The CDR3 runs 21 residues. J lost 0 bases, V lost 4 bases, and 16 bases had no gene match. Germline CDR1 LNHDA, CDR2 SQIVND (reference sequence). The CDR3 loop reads CASSTRDRASFSLSGANVLTF. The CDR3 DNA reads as TGTGCCAGTAGTACCCGGGACAGGGCTTCTTTCTCTCTCTCTGGGGCCAACGTCCTGACTTTC.

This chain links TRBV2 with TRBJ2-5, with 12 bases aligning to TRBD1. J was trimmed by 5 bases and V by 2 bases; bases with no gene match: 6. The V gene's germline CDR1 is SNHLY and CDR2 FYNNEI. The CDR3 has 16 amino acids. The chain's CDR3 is CASSEPGQGAWETQYF. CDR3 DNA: TGTGCCAGCAGTGAACCGGGACAGGGGGCGTGGGAGACCCAGTACTTC. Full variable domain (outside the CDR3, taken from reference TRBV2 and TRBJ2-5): EPEVTQTPSHQVTQMGQEVILRCVPISNHLYFYWYRQILGQKVEFLVSFYNNEISEKSEIFDDQFSVERPDGSNFTLKIRSTKLEDSAMYFCASSEPGQGAWETQYFGPGTRLLVL.